This T cell receptor beta chain was recovered during a study of blood T cell repertoires in COVID-19. On the study more broadly: COVID-19 samples from acute and convalescent phases originated in the United States, Italy and Spain. PBMCs, B-cell-depleted T cells, or T cells provided the cDNA or gDNA that made up the material.

TCRdb's copy holds only in-frame clones and misses some; the assay was immunoSEQ multiplex PCR. The sample records fewer than 40,000 clones, about 88% being singletons. Germline CDR1 reads LNHDA; CDR2 reads SQIVND (reference sequence). The length of the CDR3 is 17 residues. Deletions cut 8 bases from V and 0 bases from J, with 22 bases between. The chain joins TRBV19 to TRBJ1-1; D gene uncertain. This receptor was obtained from a man aged 70 or older with active COVID-19. What was sequenced was peripheral blood. This CDR3 is CASLEGPMRRMNTEAFF. CDR3 bases: TGTGCCAGTCTAGAGGGCCCAATGAGACGGATGAACACTGAAGCTTTCTTT.